The clone carrying this TCR beta chain was seen just once. Its antigen is undetermined. This sample was included in a study of CD8 T cells in Susac syndrome. General study results and limits: Individuals included in the TCR sequencing and HLA analysis were acknowledged by the study to be relatively few in number.

An amount of RNA that ranged from roughly 0.45 to 1 ug was reverse transcribed with random hexamers. Amplification of the TCR beta CDR3 was carried out by immunoSEQ multiplex PCR, which spanned a total of 54 Vbeta and 13 Jbeta segments. MiXCR, run by TCRdb on the immunoSEQ multiplex PCR reads, gives a single entry per CDR3 protein. This table has around 280,000 distinct CDR3 sequences, under 95% appearing once. Germline lookup yields CDR1 SGHTA and CDR2 FQGTGA. Trimming stripped 5 bases from V and 8 bases from J, with 21 bases between. The CDR3 runs to 15 residues. Peripheral blood CD8+ and CD4+ T cells were profiled by TCR beta sequencing. TEMRA cells were FACS-enriched and CD8+ and CD4+ T cells negatively isolated.

This chain connects TRBV7-3 to TRBJ1-2; the D gene is possibly TRBD1 (5 bases). The TCR comes from a human donor with multiple sclerosis. What was sequenced was CD4+ T cells from PBMCs. The CDR3 loop reads CASSASGTAAEGYTF. The CDR3 DNA is TGTGCCAGCAGCGCCTCCGGGACTGCCGCGGAGGGCTACACCTTC.